The 20 T cell receptor beta chains below all came from one sample that was sequenced in a study of T-cell memory formation after mild COVID-19. TCRdb reanalysed the 5' RACE reads using MiXCR and keeps one entry per CDR3 protein. The sample has 200,000 to 250,000 distinct CDR3 sequences, 9.5% seen once. Material: PBMCs or a T cell subset sorted from them (not recorded which). All receptors derive from a man younger than 30 who had mild COVID-19 (a few samples of this study predate the infection). Cell type and time point are not known.

The chain uses TRBV6-6 and TRBJ2-5; no clear D gene. The CDR3 is 14 amino acids. Germline CDR1 reads MNHNY; CDR2 reads SVGAGI (reference sequence). V was clipped by 4 bases and J by 3 bases, with 12 bases between them. This chain's CDR3 is CASSLRTIKETQYF. CDR3 nucleotide sequence: TGTGCCAGCAGTTTGAGGACGATCAAAGAGACCCAGTACTTC.

This clonotype was found a few times. The chain has TRBV7-9 and TRBJ1-2; no definite D call. V lost 1 base, J lost 8 bases, and 8 bases lay in between. The V gene's germline CDR1 is SEHNR and CDR2 FQNEAQ (reference sequence). This CDR3 has 12 amino acids. The CDR3 loop is CASSLGQQGYTF. CDR3 sequence (DNA): TGTGCCAGCAGCTTAGGGCAACAAGGCTACACCTTC.

This clonotype has a count of ten or more. This chain links TRBV9 with TRBJ2-5; TRBD2 aligns across 13 bases. In germline, CDR1 is SGDLS, CDR2 YYNGEE. The V segment lost 0 bases and the J segment 4 bases; nucleotides outside the gene matches: 6. This CDR3 region has 17 residues. The CDR3 region has the DNA TGTGCCAGCAGCGTAGACCCGGGACTAGCGGGGAGAGAGACCCAGTACTTC. Its protein is CASSVDPGLAGRETQYF.

This clonotype was seen more than once but under ten times. The V call is TRBV4-2, the J call TRBJ1-3; no clear D gene. Trimming left V 4 bases short and J 1 base short, with 8 bases between. Germline V gives CDR1 LGHNA, CDR2 YNFKEQ. The CDR3 is 14 residues long. Written as DNA, the CDR3 is TGTGCCAGCAGCCTGGGGTTGTCTGGAAACACCATATATTTT. Residues: CASSLGLSGNTIYF.

This clonotype was picked up many times. The V and J genes are TRBV7-3 and TRBJ2-1; no firm D call. The CDR3 contains 16 residues. Germline V gives CDR1 SGHTA, CDR2 FQGTGA. The V end was cut by 2 bases, the J end by 0 bases, with 11 bases between. The CDR3 loop reads CASSLQSLSSYNEQFF. The DNA for the CDR3 is TGTGCCAGCAGCTTACAATCTCTTAGCTCCTACAATGAGCAGTTCTTC.

This clonotype was counted only a few times. This chain joins TRBV23-1 and TRBJ1-1; D is undetermined. TRBV23-1 is identified as an open reading frame with a role that is uncertain. The CDR3 length is 8 residues. The V end was cut by 9 bases, the J end by 8 bases, with 4 bases between. The CDR3 sequence: CARIEAFF. DNA for the CDR3: TGCGCCAGAATAGAAGCTTTCTTT.

This clonotype was found a few times. The chain combines TRBV2 with TRBJ2-1, with D unclear. V was pared by 6 bases and J by 10 bases, with 7 bases between. The CDR3 totals 10 residues. Germline V gives CDR1 SNHLY, CDR2 FYNNEI. The CDR3 protein is CASRIREQFF. For the CDR3, the DNA is TGTGCCAGCAGGATCCGGGAGCAGTTCTTC.

This clonotype was seen ten or more times. V and J are TRBV5-1 and TRBJ1-2; maybe TRBD1 (5 bases). V lost 0 bases, J lost 6 bases, and 15 bases lay in between. This CDR3 has 15 residues. Germline CDR1 SGHRS, CDR2 YFSETQ. In nucleotides, the CDR3 is TGCGCCAGCAGCTTGGCCGGCAGGGTCTTTGATGGCTACACCTTC. This encodes CASSLAGRVFDGYTF.

This clonotype was counted ten times or more. CDR3 DNA sequence: TGTGCCAGCAGGAGGGACAGCCCCTACGAGCAGTACGTC. Translated: CASRRDSPYEQYV. The rearrangement joins TRBV6-2 or TRBV6-3 to TRBJ2-7; 7 nucleotides agree with TRBD1. CDR3 length: 13 residues. CDR1 and CDR2 (germline): MNHEY, SVGEGT. V was pared by 6 bases and J by 2 bases, with 4 bases of the junction left unmatched.

Many counts were recorded for this clonotype. The chain joins TRBV9 to TRBJ2-5; tentatively, D is TRBD1 or TRBD2 (6 bases each). Deletions cut 2 bases from V and 2 bases from J, with 16 bases between. This CDR3 spans 16 amino acids. In germline, CDR1 is SGDLS, CDR2 YYNGEE. CDR3 coding DNA: TGTGCCAGCAGCGTGACGGCCAGAGGGGGGCAAGAGACCCAGTACTTC. The encoded protein is CASSVTARGGQETQYF.

This clonotype was observed a few times. This rearrangement joins TRBV18 to TRBJ2-7; the D call may be TRBD1 or TRBD2 (5 bases each). Trimming took 3 bases from V and 2 from J, leaving 17 bases between them. Germline V gene lookup returns CDR1 KGHSH and CDR2 LQKENI. The CDR3 has 16 amino acids. The CDR3 sequence is CASSPGIGGSTYEQYF. The CDR3, as DNA: TGTGCCAGCTCACCCGGTATTGGGGGATCTACCTACGAGCAGTACTTC.

This clonotype was found a few times. V is TRBV7-2 and J is TRBJ2-1; D remains ambiguous. CDR3 size: 13 residues. The germline gives CDR1 SGHTA, CDR2 FQGNSA. The V end lost 3 bases, the J end lost 9 bases, and 12 bases lay between the germline ends. The CDR3 loop is CASSLILGIEQFF. For the CDR3, the DNA is TGTGCCAGCAGCTTGATCTTGGGGATTGAGCAGTTCTTC.

The J gene is TRBJ2-7, the V gene TRBV7-3; possibly TRBD2 for D (6 bases). Germline V gene sequence: CDR1 SGHTA, CDR2 FQGTGA. This CDR3 has 10 residues. Between the trimmed V and J ends, which lost 6 bases and 7 bases, there was a span of 7 bases. CDR3 nucleotides: TGTGCCAGCAGGGAGGGGGAGCAGTACTTC. Its translation is CASREGEQYF.

This clonotype was seen only a few times. J is TRBJ2-2 and V is TRBV6-5, with unresolved D. Between the trimmed V and J ends, which lost 3 bases and 7 bases, there was a span of 3 bases. The germline V gene encodes CDR1 MNHEY and CDR2 SVGAGI. CDR3 length: 11 residues. This CDR3 is CASSYIGELFF. The CDR3 nucleotides are TGTGCCAGCAGTTATATCGGGGAGCTGTTTTTT.

This chain connects TRBV5-4 to TRBJ2-3; no reliable D call. The germline V and J ends were trimmed by 4 bases and 2 bases, with 8 bases remaining between them. CDR3 length: 13 amino acids. Germline CDR1 reads SGHNT; CDR2 reads YYREEE (reference sequence). CDR3 DNA: TGTGCCAGCAGCCTGGAGCTCACAGATACGCAGTATTTT. Translated, it gives CASSLELTDTQYF.

The chain has TRBV2 and TRBJ1-1, with no clear D. The ends were cut back, 6 bases at V and 9 bases at J, with 14 bases in the middle. Germline V gene data show CDR1 as SNHLY and CDR2 as FYNNEI. The CDR3 length is 12 residues. CDR3 sequence (DNA): TGTGCCAGCAGCCAAGATACGGGAAAAGCTTTCTTT. Translated: CASSQDTGKAFF.

This clonotype was counted only a few times. The chain combines TRBV5-1 with TRBJ2-5; possibly TRBD2 for D (5 bases). Germline V lookup: CDR1 SGHRS, CDR2 YFSETQ. The CDR3 loop spans 16 amino acids. With 0 bases removed from V and 4 bases from J, the gap between germline ends came to 16 bases. DNA of the CDR3: TGCGCCAGCAGCTTGGTTGGGAGCCCCCCTTCAGAGACCCAGTACTTC. This codes for CASSLVGSPPSETQYF.

The table lists this clonotype with a few counts. The J gene is TRBJ2-5, the V gene TRBV12-3 or TRBV12-4; a weak D match, TRBD2 (7 bases). V gave up 6 bases and J gave up 4 bases, with 21 bases separating them. The CDR3 spans 16 residues. CDR3 DNA: TGTGCCAGCAGCCTAACCCTAGGGGGGGGTATAGAGACCCAGTACTTC. Translating gives CASSLTLGGGIETQYF.

This clonotype was found many times. V is TRBV4-1 and J is TRBJ2-7; D might be TRBD1 or TRBD2, each matching 5 bases. CDR1 and CDR2 (germline): MGHRA, YSYEKL. The V and J ends lost 4 bases and 0 bases respectively, with 16 bases between them. This CDR3 spans 16 amino acids. The CDR3: CASSPHPRDGSYEQYF. The CDR3, as DNA: TGCGCCAGCAGCCCCCATCCTCGGGACGGCTCCTACGAGCAGTACTTC.

The chain has TRBV20-1 and TRBJ2-1, with 10 bases matching TRBD2. The CDR3 is made up of 19 amino acids. With V trimmed by 2 bases and J by 0 bases, 13 bases remained unmatched. Germline V gene sequence: CDR1 DFQATT, CDR2 SNEGSKA (reference sequence). CDR3 in amino acids: CSARLGGLAGDLSYNEQFF. The CDR3 DNA follows: TGCAGTGCTAGACTCGGTGGCCTAGCGGGGGATCTCTCCTACAATGAGCAGTTCTTC.